This is a list of T cell receptor beta chains from one sample in a study of T cell responses to AZD1222 COVID-19 vaccine. Clones were read by immunoSEQ multiplex PCR, and TCRdb kept only the in-frame ones, dropping some. The sample shows just over 90,000 clones, 85% to 90% of them seen only once. The sequences come from peripheral blood, collected 28 days after the second AZD1222 dose. The receptors come from an adult who received the AZD1222 COVID-19 vaccine. Each CDR3 is given with its conserved first and last residue. D genes are given only for firm matches. Clone size, where shown, is once, few, many, or a class for clones that have expanded.

TRBV2,few,.,TRBJ1-2,TGTGCCAGCAGTGAATCTCACCAAGCTAACTATGGCTACACCTTC,CASSESHQANYGYTF
TRBV7-6,.,.,TRBJ1-1,TGTGCCAGCAGCTTAGGGACAGTCGGTGAAGCTTTCTTT,CASSLGTVGEAFF
TRBV24-1,.,TRBD2,TRBJ2-1,TGTGCCACCAGTCAAATTGTAAGACTAGCGGGAGGGGTCAATGAGCAGTTCTTC,CATSQIVRLAGGVNEQFF
TRBV5-1,.,.,TRBJ1-2,TGCGCCAGCAGCTGGGCGGGGGGCGGCTATGGCTACACCTTC,CASSWAGGGYGYTF
TRBV2,.,.,TRBJ1-2,TGTGCCAGCAGAGAGGAGGTCTATGGCTACACCTTC,CASREEVYGYTF
TRBV27,.,.,TRBJ2-3,TGTGCCAGCAGTTTATTGGGTATTACGACAGATACGCAGTATTTT,CASSLLGITTDTQYF
TRBV11-2,.,TRBD2,TRBJ2-2,TGTGCCAGCAGCATGCTGACTAGCGGGGGGGCCGGGGAGCTGTTTTTT,CASSMLTSGGAGELFF
TRBV20-1,.,TRBD2,TRBJ2-3,TGCAGTGCTAGTCCCAACGCGGGAGAGACAGATACGCAGTATTTT,CSASPNAGETDTQYF
TRBV18,few,.,TRBJ1-5,TGTGCCAGCTCTCGAGCGGGGTGGTCCTCCTTTGATCAGCCCCAGCATTTT,CASSRAGWSSFDQPQHF
TRBV2,.,TRBD1,TRBJ1-1,TGTGCCAGCAGTACCGACAGGGTTCAGTCGGTTAGAACTGAAGCTTTCTTT,CASSTDRVQSVRTEAFF
TRBV18,.,.,TRBJ2-5,TGTGCCAGCTCACCACCGGGTTCGTTGGAGACCCAGTACTTC,CASSPPGSLETQYF
TRBV7-2,.,.,TRBJ1-2,TGTGCCAGCAGCTTAAAGGGGGAGAGGGTTCTTAACTATGGCTACACCTTC,CASSLKGERVLNYGYTF
TRBV7-9,.,.,TRBJ1-6,TGTGCCAGCAGGGACCTACGGGGTCCCAATTCACCCCTCCACTTT,CASRDLRGPNSPLHF
TRBV4-2,few,.,TRBJ1-3,TGTGCCAGCAGCCAAGATACGGCAGAAGGCACCATATATTTT,CASSQDTAEGTIYF
TRBV5-1,.,.,TRBJ2-7,TGCGCCAGCAGCTTTGGGGTCGGCGAGCAGTACTTC,CASSFGVGEQYF
TRBV11-1,.,TRBD2,TRBJ2-2,TGTGCCAGCAGCCCCCGGGACTACAACACCGGGGAGCTGTTTTTT,CASSPRDYNTGELFF
TRBV11-2,.,TRBD2,TRBJ2-2,TGTGCCAGCAGCCTCCGACTAGCCAGCGGGGAGCTGTTTTTT,CASSLRLASGELFF
TRBV5-6,.,.,TRBJ2-7,TGTGCCAGCAGCGCCGCCGGGACTGGATACGAGCAGTACTTC,CASSAAGTGYEQYF
TRBV12-3/TRBV12-4,.,.,TRBJ1-2,TGTGCCAGCTGTTTTGGGGGGGGCTACACCTTC,CASCFGGGYTF
TRBV4-3,.,.,TRBJ1-5,TGCGCCAGCAGCAAGATTTTGTCCCCCAATCAGCCCCAGCATTTT,CASSKILSPNQPQHF
TRBV2,.,.,TRBJ1-1,TGTGCCAGCAGTACACAGGGGAACACTGAAGCTTTCTTT,CASSTQGNTEAFF